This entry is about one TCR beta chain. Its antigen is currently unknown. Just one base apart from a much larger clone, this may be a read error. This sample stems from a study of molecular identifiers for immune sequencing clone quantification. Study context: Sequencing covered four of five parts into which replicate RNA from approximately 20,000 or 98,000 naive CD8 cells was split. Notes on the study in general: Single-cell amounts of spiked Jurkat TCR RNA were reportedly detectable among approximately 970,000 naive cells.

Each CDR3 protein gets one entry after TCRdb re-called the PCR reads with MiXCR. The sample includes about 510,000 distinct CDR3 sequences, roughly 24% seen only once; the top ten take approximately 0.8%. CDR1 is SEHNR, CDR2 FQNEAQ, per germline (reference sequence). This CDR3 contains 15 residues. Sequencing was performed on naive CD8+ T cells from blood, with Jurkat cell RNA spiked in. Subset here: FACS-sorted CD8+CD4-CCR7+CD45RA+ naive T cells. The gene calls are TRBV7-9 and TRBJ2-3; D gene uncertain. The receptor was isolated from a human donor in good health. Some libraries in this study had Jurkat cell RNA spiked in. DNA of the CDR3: TGTGCCAGCAGCGAGACCACGACCACACAAGATAAGCAGTATTTT. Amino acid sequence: CASSETTTTQDKQYF. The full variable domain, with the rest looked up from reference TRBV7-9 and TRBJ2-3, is DTGVSQNPRHKITKRGQNVTFRCDPISEHNRLYWYRQTLGQGPEFLTYFQNEAQLEKSRLLSDRFSAERPKGSFSTLEIQRTEQGDSAMYLCASSETTTTQDKQYFGPGTRLTVL.